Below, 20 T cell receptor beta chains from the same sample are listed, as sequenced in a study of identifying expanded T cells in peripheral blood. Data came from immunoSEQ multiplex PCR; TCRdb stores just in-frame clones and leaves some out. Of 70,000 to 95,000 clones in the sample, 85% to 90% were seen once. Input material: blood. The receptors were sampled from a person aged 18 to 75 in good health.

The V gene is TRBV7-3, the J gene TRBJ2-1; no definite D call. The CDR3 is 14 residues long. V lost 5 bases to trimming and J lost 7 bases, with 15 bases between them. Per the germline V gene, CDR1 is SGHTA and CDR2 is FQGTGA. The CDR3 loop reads CASSPTRAGNEQFF. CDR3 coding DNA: TGTGCCAGCAGCCCGACTCGGGCAGGTAATGAGCAGTTCTTC.

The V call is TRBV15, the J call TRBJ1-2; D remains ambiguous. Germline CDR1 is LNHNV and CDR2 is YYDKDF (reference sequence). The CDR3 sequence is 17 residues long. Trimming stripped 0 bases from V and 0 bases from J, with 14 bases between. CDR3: CATSRDSGRLANYGYTF. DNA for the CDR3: TGTGCCACCAGCAGAGACTCAGGACGCCTAGCTAACTATGGCTACACCTTC.

CDR3: CASGRGETQYF. Here the CDR3 DNA reads TGTGCCAGTGGTAGAGGGGAGACCCAGTACTTC. The rearrangement uses TRBV27 and TRBJ2-5; a possible D gene is TRBD2 (5 bases). Looked up from germline, CDR1 is MNHEY and CDR2 is SMNVEV (reference sequence). The V end lost 9 bases, the J end lost 5 bases, and 10 bases lay between the germline ends. The CDR3 spans 11 residues.

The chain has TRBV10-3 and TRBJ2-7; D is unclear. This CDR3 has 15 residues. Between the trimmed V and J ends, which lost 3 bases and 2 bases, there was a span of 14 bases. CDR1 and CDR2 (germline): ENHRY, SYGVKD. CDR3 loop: CAISDPKQSTYEQYF. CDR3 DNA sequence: TGTGCCATCAGTGACCCTAAACAGTCAACCTACGAGCAGTACTTC.

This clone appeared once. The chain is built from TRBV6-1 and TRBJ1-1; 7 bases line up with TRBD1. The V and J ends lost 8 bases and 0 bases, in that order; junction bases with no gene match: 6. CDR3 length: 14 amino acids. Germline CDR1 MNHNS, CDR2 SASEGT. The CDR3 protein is CASLGTAMNTEAFF. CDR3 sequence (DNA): TGTGCCAGCCTGGGGACAGCCATGAACACTGAAGCTTTCTTT.

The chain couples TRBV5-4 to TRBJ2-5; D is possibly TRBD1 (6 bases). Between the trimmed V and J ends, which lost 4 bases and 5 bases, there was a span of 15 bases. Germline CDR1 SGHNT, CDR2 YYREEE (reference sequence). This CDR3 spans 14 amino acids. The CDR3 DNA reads TGTGCCAGCAGCAGAACAGGGCTAGGGGAGACCCAGTACTTC. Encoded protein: CASSRTGLGETQYF.

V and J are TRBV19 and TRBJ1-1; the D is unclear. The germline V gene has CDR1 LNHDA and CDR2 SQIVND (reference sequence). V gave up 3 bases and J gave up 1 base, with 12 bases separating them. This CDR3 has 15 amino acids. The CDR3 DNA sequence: TGTGCCAGTAGTATTGACGGCAGGCAGAACACTGAAGCTTTCTTT. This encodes CASSIDGRQNTEAFF.

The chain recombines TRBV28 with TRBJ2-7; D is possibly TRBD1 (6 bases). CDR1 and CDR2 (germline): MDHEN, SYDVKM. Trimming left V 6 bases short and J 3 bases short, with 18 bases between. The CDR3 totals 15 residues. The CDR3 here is CASRNLGTRVYEQYF. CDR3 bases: TGTGCCAGCAGAAACTTAGGGACAAGGGTCTACGAGCAGTACTTC.

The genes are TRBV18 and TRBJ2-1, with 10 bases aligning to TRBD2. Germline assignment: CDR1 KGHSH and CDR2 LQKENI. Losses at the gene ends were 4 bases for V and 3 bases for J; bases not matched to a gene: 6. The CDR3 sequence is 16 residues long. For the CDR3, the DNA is TGTGCCAGCTCACAAGGGACTAGCGCCGACTACAATGAGCAGTTCTTC. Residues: CASSQGTSADYNEQFF.

The CDR3 sequence: CASSLDRTWNTEAFF. CDR3 DNA sequence: TGTGCCAGCAGCCTGGACAGAACCTGGAACACTGAAGCTTTCTTT. This sequence joins TRBV27 and TRBJ1-1; TRBD1 is a possible D gene (6 bases). Germline V gives CDR1 MNHEY, CDR2 SMNVEV (reference sequence). Trimming stripped 6 bases from V and 1 base from J, with 15 bases between. The CDR3 has 15 amino acids.

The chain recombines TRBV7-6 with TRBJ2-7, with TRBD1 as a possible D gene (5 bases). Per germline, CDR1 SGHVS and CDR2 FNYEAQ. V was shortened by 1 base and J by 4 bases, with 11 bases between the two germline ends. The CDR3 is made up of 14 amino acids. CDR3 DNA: TGTGCCAGCAGCTTAGAGGGGTTTCCTTACGAGCAGTACTTC. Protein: CASSLEGFPYEQYF.

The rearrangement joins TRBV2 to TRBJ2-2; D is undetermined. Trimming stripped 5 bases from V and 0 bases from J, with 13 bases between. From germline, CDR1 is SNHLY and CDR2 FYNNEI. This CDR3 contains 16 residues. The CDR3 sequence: CASSFNRHSNTGELFF. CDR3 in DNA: TGTGCCAGCAGTTTTAACAGACACTCGAACACCGGGGAGCTGTTTTTT.

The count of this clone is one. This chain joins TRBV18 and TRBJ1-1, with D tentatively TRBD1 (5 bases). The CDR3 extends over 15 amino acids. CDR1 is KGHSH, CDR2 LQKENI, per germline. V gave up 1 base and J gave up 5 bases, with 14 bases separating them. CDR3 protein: CASSPLQGAETEAFF. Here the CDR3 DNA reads TGTGCCAGCTCACCACTTCAAGGGGCCGAAACTGAAGCTTTCTTT.

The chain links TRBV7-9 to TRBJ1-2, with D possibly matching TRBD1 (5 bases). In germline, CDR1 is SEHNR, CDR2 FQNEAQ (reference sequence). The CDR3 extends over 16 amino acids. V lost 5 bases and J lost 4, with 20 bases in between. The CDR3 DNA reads TGTGCCAGCAGCCTCGGGACGGCATTCCTATTCTATGGCTACACCTTC. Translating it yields CASSLGTAFLFYGYTF.

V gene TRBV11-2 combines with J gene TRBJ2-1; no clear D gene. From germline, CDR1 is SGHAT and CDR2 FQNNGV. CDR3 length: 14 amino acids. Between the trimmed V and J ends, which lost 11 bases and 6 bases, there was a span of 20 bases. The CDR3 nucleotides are TGTGCCGCCGCGGACCCGTTCGCGTCCAATGAGCAGTTCTTC. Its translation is CAAADPFASNEQFF.

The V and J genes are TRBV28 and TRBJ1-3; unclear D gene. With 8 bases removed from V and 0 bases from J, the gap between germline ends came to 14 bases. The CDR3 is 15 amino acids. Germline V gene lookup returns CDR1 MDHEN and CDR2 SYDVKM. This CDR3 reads CASGLGLSSGNTIYF. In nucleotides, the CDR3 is TGTGCCAGCGGCCTGGGCCTTTCCTCTGGAAACACCATATATTTT.

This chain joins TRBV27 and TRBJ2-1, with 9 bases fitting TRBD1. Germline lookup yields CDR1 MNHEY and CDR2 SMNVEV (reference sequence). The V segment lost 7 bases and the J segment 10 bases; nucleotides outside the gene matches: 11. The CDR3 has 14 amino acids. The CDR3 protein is CASTVDRGLGEQFF. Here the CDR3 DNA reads TGTGCCAGCACCGTGGACAGGGGTCTAGGAGAGCAGTTCTTC.

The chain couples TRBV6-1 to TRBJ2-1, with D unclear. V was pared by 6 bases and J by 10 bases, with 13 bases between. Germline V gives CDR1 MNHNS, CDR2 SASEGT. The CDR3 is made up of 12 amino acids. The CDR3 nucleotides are TGTGCCAGCAGCGAAATGGCAGCGGAGCAGTTCTTC. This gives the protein CASSEMAAEQFF.

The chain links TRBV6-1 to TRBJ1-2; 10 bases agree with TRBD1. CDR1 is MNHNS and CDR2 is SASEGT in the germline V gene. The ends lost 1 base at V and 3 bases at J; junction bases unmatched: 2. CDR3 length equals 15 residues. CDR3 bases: TGTGCCAGCAGTGAAGGGACAGGGGGGTACTATGGCTACACCTTC. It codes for CASSEGTGGYYGYTF.

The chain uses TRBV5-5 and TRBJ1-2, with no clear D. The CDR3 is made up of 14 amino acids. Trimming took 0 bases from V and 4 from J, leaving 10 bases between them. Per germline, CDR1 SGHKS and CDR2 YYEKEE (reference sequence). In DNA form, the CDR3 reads TGTGCCAGCAGCTTGGGAGGTTCGGGCTATGGCTACACCTTC. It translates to CASSLGGSGYGYTF.